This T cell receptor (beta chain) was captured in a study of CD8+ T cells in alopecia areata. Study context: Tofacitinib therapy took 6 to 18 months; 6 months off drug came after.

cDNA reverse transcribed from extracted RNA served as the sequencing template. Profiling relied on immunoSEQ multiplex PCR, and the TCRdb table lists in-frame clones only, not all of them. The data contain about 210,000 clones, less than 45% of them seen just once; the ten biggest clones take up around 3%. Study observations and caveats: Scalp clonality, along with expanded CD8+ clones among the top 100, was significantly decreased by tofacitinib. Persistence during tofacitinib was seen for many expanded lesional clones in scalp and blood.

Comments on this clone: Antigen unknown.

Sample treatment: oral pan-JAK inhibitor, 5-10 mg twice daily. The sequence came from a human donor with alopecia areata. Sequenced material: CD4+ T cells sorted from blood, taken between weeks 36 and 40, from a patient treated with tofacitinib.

The CDR3 nucleotides read TGTGCCAGCAGCTTCCAACCCAGTGATACGCAGTATTTT. This encodes CASSFQPSDTQYF. V usage is TRBV7-8 and J usage is TRBJ2-3; D uncertain. Trimming pared 3 bases from V and 6 bases from J, leaving 10 bases between. The CDR3 runs to 13 residues. CDR1 is SGHVS, CDR2 FQNEAQ, per germline.